This is a list of T cell receptor beta chains from one sample in a study of blood T cell repertoires in COVID-19. Produced via immunoSEQ multiplex PCR; TCRdb's table is partial and in-frame only. The sample includes 250,000 to 300,000 clones, roughly four fifths of them seen just once. Sequencing input: PBMCs or T cells enriched from blood (not recorded which). These receptor sequences come from a man under 40 with acute COVID-19. Both conserved end residues are part of each CDR3. A D gene is named only where the DNA matches it firmly. A clone size is listed for some rows: how often the clone was seen (once, few, many), or a class if it is expanded.

j_gene: TRBJ1-2
v_gene: TRBV30
len: 12
abundance: NA
d_gene: NA
CDR3aa: CACAGGGYGYTF
CDR3nt: TGTGCCTGCGCTGGGGGCGGCTATGGCTACACCTTC

j_gene: TRBJ1-6
v_gene: TRBV6-8
len: 17
abundance: NA
d_gene: NA
CDR3aa: CASSYSTEKQYNSPLHF
CDR3nt: TGTGCCAGCAGTTACTCGACAGAGAAACAGTATAATTCACCCCTCCACTTT

j_gene: TRBJ1-6
v_gene: TRBV7-9
len: 15
abundance: NA
d_gene: TRBD1
CDR3aa: CASSETTGGSSPLHF
CDR3nt: TGTGCCAGCAGCGAAACGACAGGGGGCAGCTCACCCCTCCACTTT

j_gene: TRBJ2-4
v_gene: TRBV11-2
len: 17
abundance: NA
d_gene: TRBD1
CDR3aa: CASSYFPGGAGDNIQYF
CDR3nt: TGTGCCAGCAGTTATTTTCCAGGGGGCGCCGGGGATAACATTCAGTACTTC

j_gene: TRBJ1-3
v_gene: TRBV7-8
len: 14
abundance: NA
d_gene: NA
CDR3aa: CASSRDYSGNTIYF
CDR3nt: TGTGCCAGCAGCCGGGACTACTCTGGAAACACCATATATTTT

j_gene: TRBJ2-3
v_gene: TRBV9
len: 16
abundance: NA
d_gene: NA
CDR3aa: CASSLRGGTSTDTQYF
CDR3nt: TGTGCCAGCAGCCTGAGAGGAGGGACTAGCACAGATACGCAGTATTTT

j_gene: TRBJ1-2
v_gene: TRBV28
len: 15
abundance: NA
d_gene: TRBD1
CDR3aa: CASSSGGQGNYGYTF
CDR3nt: TGTGCCAGCAGTTCGGGGGGACAGGGTAACTATGGCTACACCTTC

j_gene: TRBJ2-3
v_gene: TRBV3-1/TRBV3-2
len: 15
abundance: once
d_gene: NA
CDR3aa: CASSQMSTSSNTQYF
CDR3nt: TGTGCCAGCAGCCAAATGAGCACTAGCAGCAATACGCAGTATTTT

j_gene: TRBJ1-5
v_gene: TRBV6-1
len: 15
abundance: NA
d_gene: TRBD1
CDR3aa: CASSTGGSGNQPQHF
CDR3nt: TGTGCCAGCAGCACAGGGGGCAGTGGCAATCAGCCCCAGCATTTT

j_gene: TRBJ2-5
v_gene: TRBV6-5
len: 13
abundance: NA
d_gene: TRBD1
CDR3aa: CASRGQNQETQYF
CDR3nt: TGTGCCAGCAGGGGACAGAACCAAGAGACCCAGTACTTC

j_gene: TRBJ1-1
v_gene: TRBV29-1
len: 12
abundance: few
d_gene: NA
CDR3aa: CSVMGGDTEAFF
CDR3nt: TGCAGCGTAATGGGAGGGGACACTGAAGCTTTCTTT

j_gene: TRBJ1-4
v_gene: TRBV7-9
len: 15
abundance: NA
d_gene: TRBD1
CDR3aa: CASSDYGTGAEKLFF
CDR3nt: TGTGCCAGCAGCGATTACGGGACAGGGGCCGAAAAACTGTTTTTT

j_gene: TRBJ2-1
v_gene: TRBV5-4
len: 16
abundance: NA
d_gene: NA
CDR3aa: CASSWGRDFSYNEQFF
CDR3nt: TGTGCCAGCAGCTGGGGACGGGACTTCTCCTACAATGAGCAGTTCTTC

j_gene: TRBJ2-1
v_gene: TRBV5-4
len: 17
abundance: NA
d_gene: TRBD2
CDR3aa: CASSLRPGLAGSNEQFF
CDR3nt: TGTGCCAGCAGCTTGCGACCGGGACTAGCGGGGTCGAATGAGCAGTTCTTC